Presented here are 5 T cell receptor beta chains from one specimen sequenced in a study of blood T cell repertoires in COVID-19. Some clones are missing from TCRdb's copy, which holds only in-frame ones; the method was immunoSEQ multiplex PCR. Here the sample spans 270,000 or so clones, 83% being singletons. The sample comprised peripheral blood. The source of these receptors is a woman aged 45 to 65 who had recovered from COVID-19.

A remark on this clone: The sample contains more than one DNA sequence encoding this CDR3. This chain connects TRBV12-3 or TRBV12-4 to TRBJ2-3, with D unresolved. CDR3 length: 13 residues. V lost 6 bases, J lost 0 bases, and 7 bases lay in between. This CDR3 is CASSPLSTDTQYF. The DNA of the CDR3 is TGTGCCAGCAGCCCCTTGAGCACAGATACGCAGTATTTT.

The V call is TRBV7-9, the J call TRBJ1-1, with 10 bases matching TRBD1. CDR1 is SEHNR, CDR2 FQNEAQ, per germline (reference sequence). Trimming removed 3 bases from V and 2 bases from J; junction bases left unmatched: 3. The CDR3 has 15 residues. CDR3: CASSLGTGVNTEAFF. The CDR3 DNA sequence: TGTGCCAGCAGCTTGGGGACAGGGGTCAACACTGAAGCTTTCTTT.

This chain uses TRBV20-1 with TRBJ1-4, with 8 nucleotides matching TRBD1. The V gene's germline CDR1 is DFQATT and CDR2 SNEGSKA (reference sequence). Unmatched junction bases numbered 1, after V lost 3 bases and J lost 7 bases. The CDR3 spans 12 residues. Here the CDR3 reads CSASGQGEKLFF. CDR3 DNA sequence: TGCAGTGCTAGTGGACAGGGTGAAAAACTGTTTTTT.

The rearrangement joins TRBV6-2 or TRBV6-3 to TRBJ2-1; D may be TRBD1 (5 bases). CDR1 is MNHEY and CDR2 is SVGEGT in the germline V gene. V lost 5 bases and J 10 bases, leaving 12 bases between the germline ends. This CDR3 has 12 residues. CDR3 sequence reads: CASSLRVGEQFF. CDR3 DNA: TGTGCCAGCAGTCTCAGGGTAGGAGAGCAGTTCTTC.

The chain combines TRBV7-3 with TRBJ2-2; TRBD2 aligns across 10 bases. The trim removed 1 base at V and 6 bases at J, leaving 5 bases unmatched. Germline CDR1 SGHTA, CDR2 FQGTGA. CDR3 length equals 16 residues. The CDR3 here is CASSLMSSGSSGELFF. CDR3 coding DNA: TGTGCCAGCAGCTTAATGTCTAGCGGGAGCTCCGGGGAGCTGTTTTTT.